These 3 T cell receptor beta chains came from one sample sequenced in a study of T cells in Graves' hyperthyroidism and ophthalmopathy. Using RNA transcripts as the source, TCR beta CDR3 regions were amplified. RT-PCR in the first round (using the HTBI primer set) targeted the TCR CDR3. TCRdb reanalysed the multiplex PCR reads using MiXCR and keeps one entry per CDR3 protein. This sample has about 640,000 distinct CDR3 sequences, with around 20% found just once. Sequenced sample: blood. The receptor source for this set is a man aged 30-40 years with Graves' ophthalmopathy.

V gene TRBV30 combines with J gene TRBJ2-2, with 7 bases identical to TRBD2. The germline V gene has CDR1 GTSNPN and CDR2 SVGIG (reference sequence). The CDR3 contains 17 residues. Trimming took 2 bases from V and 4 from J; bases not matched to a gene: 13. The CDR3 DNA reads as TGTGCCTGGAGTTCTTTCGCGGGAGAGGTCCCCACCGGGGAGCTGTTTTTT. Protein sequence: CAWSSFAGEVPTGELFF.

This clonotype has ten or more counts. The CDR3 DNA reads TGCGCCAGCAGCTTGGTTCAGGGCCGACCGTCCTACGAGCAGTACTTC. It encodes CASSLVQGRPSYEQYF. The chain recombines TRBV5-1 with TRBJ2-7; perhaps TRBD1 as D (5 bases). V gave up 0 bases and J gave up 1 base, with 14 bases separating them. The V gene's germline CDR1 is SGHRS and CDR2 YFSETQ. The CDR3 covers 16 residues.

V gene TRBV6-1 combines with J gene TRBJ2-7; D may correspond to TRBD1 or TRBD2 (5 bases each). CDR3 length: 15 amino acids. V was shortened by 10 bases and J by 2 bases, with 21 bases between the two germline ends. Per the germline V gene, CDR1 is MNHNS and CDR2 is SASEGT. The CDR3 DNA reads TGTGCCACCAACACGGGGCAAATCCCAACCTACGAGCAGTACTTC. Its translation is CATNTGQIPTYEQYF.